The clone carrying this TCR beta chain occurred a few times. These data originate in a study of control samples from healthy donors and cancer patients. Data came from immunoSEQ multiplex PCR; TCRdb stores just in-frame clones and leaves some out. The sample includes over 150,000 clones, 91% seen only once; the top ten take around 2%. CDR3 length equals 14 residues. V shed 7 bases and J shed 5 bases, with 15 bases lying between them. The germline gives CDR1 SNHLY, CDR2 FYNNEI. Material: blood. The origin of this receptor is a woman aged 40 to 55 in good health. This chain joins TRBV2 and TRBJ1-5, with D possibly matching TRBD1 (6 bases). CDR3: CASKPGHPDQPQHF. In DNA, the CDR3 is TGTGCCAGCAAACCGGGACATCCAGATCAGCCCCAGCATTTT.